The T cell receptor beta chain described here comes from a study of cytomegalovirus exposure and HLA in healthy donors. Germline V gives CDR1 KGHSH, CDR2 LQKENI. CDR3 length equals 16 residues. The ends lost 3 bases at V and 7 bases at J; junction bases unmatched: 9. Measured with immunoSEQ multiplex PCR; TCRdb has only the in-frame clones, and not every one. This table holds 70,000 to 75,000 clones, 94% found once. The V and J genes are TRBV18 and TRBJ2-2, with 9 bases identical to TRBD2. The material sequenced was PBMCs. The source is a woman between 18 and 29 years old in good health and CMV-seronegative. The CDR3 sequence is CASSPSSGRSGGELFF. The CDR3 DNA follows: TGTGCCAGCTCACCCAGTAGCGGGAGATCCGGCGGGGAGCTGTTTTTT.